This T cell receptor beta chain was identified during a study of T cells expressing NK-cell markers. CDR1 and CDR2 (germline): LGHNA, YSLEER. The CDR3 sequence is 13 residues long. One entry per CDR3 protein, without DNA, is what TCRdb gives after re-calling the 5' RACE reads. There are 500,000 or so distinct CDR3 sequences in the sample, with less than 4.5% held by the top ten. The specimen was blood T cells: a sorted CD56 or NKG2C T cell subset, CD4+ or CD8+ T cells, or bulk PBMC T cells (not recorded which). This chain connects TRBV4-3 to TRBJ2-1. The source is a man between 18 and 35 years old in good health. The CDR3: CASSQNRGYEQFF.